These 23 T cell receptor beta chains came from one sample sequenced in a study of blood T cell repertoires in COVID-19. Sequenced by immunoSEQ multiplex PCR; TCRdb stores in-frame clones only, minus some. The sample includes around 240,000 clones, almost 85% seen only once; the top ten take approximately 1.9%. Sequencing was performed on peripheral blood. Receptors originate from a woman of 80 years or more with acute or convalescent COVID-19.

In its sample, this clone was seen a few times. The V call is TRBV6-5, the J call TRBJ1-1; no definite D call. Trimming took 8 bases from V and 4 from J, leaving 14 bases between them. The CDR3 totals 13 residues. Per the germline V gene, CDR1 is MNHEY and CDR2 is SVGAGI. CDR3: CASGTRVGTEAFF. DNA for the CDR3: TGTGCCAGCGGCACTAGGGTCGGCACTGAAGCTTTCTTT.

In regard to this clone: Given a much more abundant clone one base away, this may be a read error. The rearrangement uses TRBV5-1 and TRBJ2-7, with 7 bases identical to TRBD1. V dropped 4 bases and J dropped 1; count of bases not matched to a gene: 2. The CDR3 runs 13 residues. CDR1 SGHRS and CDR2 YFSETQ come from the germline V gene. CDR3 in amino acids: CASSRDRSYEQYF. Written as DNA, the CDR3 is TGCGCCAGCAGCCGGGACAGATCCTACGAGCAGTACTTC.

The V gene is TRBV19, the J gene TRBJ1-4, with a weak D call TRBD1 (5 bases). Germline CDR1 and CDR2: LNHDA and SQIVND (reference sequence). This CDR3 is 16 amino acids long. With 3 bases removed from V and 8 bases from J, the gap between germline ends came to 19 bases. DNA for the CDR3: TGTGCCAGTAGTATCTTCGGGGGAGGGGCCAACGAAAAACTGTTTTTT. This encodes CASSIFGGGANEKLFF.

The rearrangement links TRBV3-1 (or the pseudogene TRBV3-2) to TRBJ2-5; D is ambiguous. Germline V lookup: CDR1 LGHDT, CDR2 YNNKEL (reference sequence). The germline V and J ends were trimmed by 4 bases and 0 bases, with 12 bases remaining between them. The CDR3 has 15 residues. The CDR3 protein is CASSPVNEYQETQYF. CDR3 in DNA: TGTGCCAGCAGCCCGGTGAACGAATACCAAGAGACCCAGTACTTC.

The V gene is TRBV28, the J gene TRBJ2-1; no definite D call. Germline CDR1 and CDR2: MDHEN and SYDVKM. Deletions cut 2 bases from V and 9 bases from J, with 11 bases between. This CDR3 has 13 amino acids. The CDR3 nucleotides are TGTGCCAGCAGTTTAGCTGTTGCCAGTGAGCAGTTCTTC. This sequence encodes CASSLAVASEQFF.

V is TRBV5-6 and J is TRBJ2-7; D possibly corresponds to TRBD2 (6 bases). The CDR3 is 16 residues long. The V gene's germline CDR1 is SGHDT and CDR2 YYEEEE. The V end was cut by 0 bases, the J end by 7 bases, with 20 bases between. This CDR3 is CASSLASAGTLGEQYF. CDR3 in DNA: TGTGCCAGCAGCTTGGCCTCGGCAGGGACTCTCGGGGAGCAGTACTTC.

The chain recombines TRBV18 with TRBJ2-2; 7 bases are shared with TRBD1. Losses at the gene ends were 3 bases for V and 2 bases for J; bases not matched to a gene: 6. Per the germline V gene, CDR1 is KGHSH and CDR2 is LQKENI. The CDR3 covers 16 residues. CDR3 region: CASSPNRGYNTGELFF. The CDR3 coding sequence is TGTGCCAGCTCACCCAACAGGGGATATAACACCGGGGAGCTGTTTTTT.

J is TRBJ1-4 and V is TRBV28; the match to TRBD1 covers 7 bases. The CDR3 is 15 residues long. CDR1 is MDHEN, CDR2 SYDVKM, per germline. J gave up 0 bases and V 2 bases, and 0 bases lay outside the gene matches. CDR3 residues: CASSLGTATNEKLFF. As DNA, the CDR3 is TGTGCCAGCAGTTTAGGGACAGCAACTAATGAAAAACTGTTTTTT.

The chain uses TRBV9 and TRBJ2-5; D possibly corresponds to TRBD2 (5 bases). CDR1 and CDR2 from the germline V gene are SGDLS and YYNGEE. This CDR3 has 12 amino acids. The ends were cut back, 4 bases at V and 5 bases at J, with 9 bases in the middle. The CDR3 loop is CASSRPGETQYF. Written as DNA, the CDR3 is TGTGCCAGCAGCAGGCCGGGGGAGACCCAGTACTTC.

The rearrangement uses TRBV5-1 and TRBJ1-1; the D gene is possibly TRBD1 (5 bases). CDR3 length: 14 residues. V was clipped by 0 bases and J by 0 bases, with 6 bases between them. CDR1 and CDR2 from the germline V gene are SGHRS and YFSETQ. This CDR3 is CASSLARVNTEAFF. The CDR3 bases are TGCGCCAGCAGCTTGGCCAGGGTGAACACTGAAGCTTTCTTT.

This chain links TRBV3-1 (or the pseudogene TRBV3-2) with TRBJ1-2; D might be TRBD1 (6 bases). V lost 1 base and J 5 bases, leaving 11 bases between the germline ends. Germline CDR1 reads LGHDT; CDR2 reads YNNKEL (reference sequence). The CDR3 runs 14 residues. The CDR3 is CASSQGTASYGYTF. The DNA of the CDR3 is TGTGCCAGCAGCCAAGGGACAGCAAGTTATGGCTACACCTTC.

The chain carries TRBV29-1 and TRBJ2-7; maybe TRBD1 (5 bases). The germline V and J ends were trimmed by 7 bases and 1 base, with 14 bases remaining between them. Per the germline V gene, CDR1 is SQVTM and CDR2 is ANQGSEA. The CDR3 length is 13 residues. CDR3 loop: CSAIDSASYEQYF. The CDR3 DNA is TGCAGCGCTATAGACAGCGCGTCCTACGAGCAGTACTTC.

The chain is built from TRBV5-1 and TRBJ1-2; D is perhaps TRBD1 (6 bases). The CDR3 covers 13 residues. Trimming shortened V by 2 bases and J by 3 bases, and 8 bases separated the two germline ends. Per germline, CDR1 SGHRS and CDR2 YFSETQ. In DNA, the CDR3 is TGCGCCAGCAGCTTTTCAGGGGACTATGGCTACACCTTC. Protein product: CASSFSGDYGYTF.

The gene calls are TRBV27 and TRBJ1-5, with D perhaps matching TRBD1 (6 bases). CDR1 and CDR2 (germline): MNHEY, SMNVEV (reference sequence). The CDR3 extends over 16 amino acids. V was trimmed by 4 bases and J by 2 bases, leaving 15 bases between them. In DNA, the CDR3 is TGTGCCAGCAGTTCACAGGGTTTTATGGGCAATCAGCCCCAGCATTTT. It translates to CASSSQGFMGNQPQHF.

CDR3 loop: CASSLNQGATGHGYTF. Written as DNA, the CDR3 is TGTGCCAGCAGCTTGAATCAAGGGGCGACTGGCCATGGCTACACCTTC. The J gene is TRBJ1-2, the V gene TRBV5-5; a weak D match, TRBD1 (5 bases). This CDR3 comprises 16 residues. V dropped 1 base and J dropped 6 bases, with 19 bases sitting between them. Germline V gives CDR1 SGHKS, CDR2 YYEKEE (reference sequence).

Points on this clone: The sample has other DNA sequences that encode this CDR3 too. V and J are TRBV7-3 and TRBJ1-1; 11 bases are shared with TRBD1. The CDR3 runs 15 residues. Germline trimming cut 0 bases from V and 4 bases from J; bases unmatched to any gene: 1. The germline V gene has CDR1 SGHTA and CDR2 FQGTGA. As DNA, the CDR3 is TGTGCCAGCAGCTTAACTGGGACAGGGGGCACTGAAGCTTTCTTT. Amino acid sequence: CASSLTGTGGTEAFF.

Many counts were recorded for this clone. The V call is TRBV6-2 or TRBV6-3, the J call TRBJ2-7; maybe TRBD2 (6 bases). Germline CDR1 and CDR2: MNHEY and SVGEGT. The V end lost 6 bases, the J end lost 6 bases, and 18 bases lay between the germline ends. The CDR3 has 14 residues. The DNA of the CDR3 is TGTGCCAGCAGCGTTGGAGGGCCGGCTGCCGAGCAGTACTTC. Amino acid sequence: CASSVGGPAAEQYF.

The J gene is TRBJ2-5, the V gene TRBV5-4; 8 nucleotides align to TRBD1. The CDR3 extends over 17 amino acids. The junction had 13 bases not matched to a gene; V was cut back by 3 bases and J by 3 bases. Germline CDR1 reads SGHNT; CDR2 reads YYREEE (reference sequence). CDR3 nucleotides: TGTGCCAGCAGCTCAATGACAGGGGTCGGGGGCAAAGAGACCCAGTACTTC. It yields the protein CASSSMTGVGGKETQYF.

V and J are TRBV7-2 and TRBJ1-4; 8 bases map to TRBD1. Trimming cost V 5 bases and J 4 bases; bases outside gene matches: 3. The germline CDR1 and CDR2 sequences are SGHTA and FQGNSA. The CDR3 spans 14 residues. Here the CDR3 reads CASSPTGVNEKLFF. The CDR3 DNA follows: TGTGCCAGCAGCCCGACAGGGGTTAATGAAAAACTGTTTTTT.

The chain recombines TRBV6-2 or TRBV6-3 with TRBJ2-7; 10 nucleotides align to TRBD1. With 3 bases clipped from V and 0 bases from J, the junction kept 8 bases outside the gene matches. Per the germline V gene, CDR1 is MNHEY and CDR2 is SVGEGT. The CDR3 runs 17 residues. The CDR3 DNA follows: TGTGCCAGCAGTTATTCCAGGACAGGGGGTGGCTCCTACGAGCAGTACTTC. Amino acid sequence: CASSYSRTGGGSYEQYF.

The V gene is TRBV28, the J gene TRBJ2-1, with 9 bases that match TRBD2. The CDR3 loop spans 14 amino acids. Germline CDR1 and CDR2: MDHEN and SYDVKM. V shed 2 bases and J 6 bases; nucleotides not matched to a gene: 2. The CDR3 DNA sequence: TGTGCCAGCAGTTTACTAGCGGGACCCAATGAGCAGTTCTTC. Amino acids: CASSLLAGPNEQFF.

The chain carries TRBV7-2 and TRBJ2-1; possibly TRBD1 for D (6 bases). Germline V gene sequence: CDR1 SGHTA, CDR2 FQGNSA. Trimming stripped 0 bases from V and 1 base from J, with 10 bases between. The CDR3 extends over 16 amino acids. CDR3 DNA sequence: TGTGCCAGCAGCTTAGCAGCCACAGGGTCCTACAATGAGCAGTTCTTC. Encoded protein: CASSLAATGSYNEQFF.

The V call is TRBV2, the J call TRBJ2-7; TRBD2 matches at 11 bases. The CDR3 totals 15 residues. CDR1 SNHLY and CDR2 FYNNEI come from the germline V gene. V lost 4 bases, J lost 3 bases, and 5 bases stayed unmatched. The CDR3 sequence is CASSGKLAGDYEQYF. The CDR3 bases are TGTGCCAGCAGTGGGAAACTAGCGGGAGACTACGAGCAGTACTTC.